This section outlines one T cell receptor beta chain sequence together with its context. Its antigen is unknown. The data derive from a study of shared clonotypes between healthy human individuals. Study conclusions and caveats: Genetic and exposure-history diversity was limited by the small donor number.

Data came from immunoSEQ multiplex PCR; TCRdb stores just in-frame clones and leaves some out. Of about a million clones listed, around 80% are singletons. The V end was cut by 8 bases, the J end by 6 bases, with 14 bases between. CDR3 size: 13 residues. CDR1 and CDR2 (germline): LNHDA, SQIVND (reference sequence). The sequence came from a man younger than 30 in good health. This chain links TRBV19 with TRBJ1-5; a possible D gene is TRBD1 (6 bases). The sequenced material came from memory CD4+ T cells sorted from blood. Subset meaning: CD45RA-negative fraction. In nucleotides, the CDR3 is TGTGCCAGTCAACAGGGATTTGGTCAGCCCCAGCATTTT. Its protein product is CASQQGFGQPQHF.